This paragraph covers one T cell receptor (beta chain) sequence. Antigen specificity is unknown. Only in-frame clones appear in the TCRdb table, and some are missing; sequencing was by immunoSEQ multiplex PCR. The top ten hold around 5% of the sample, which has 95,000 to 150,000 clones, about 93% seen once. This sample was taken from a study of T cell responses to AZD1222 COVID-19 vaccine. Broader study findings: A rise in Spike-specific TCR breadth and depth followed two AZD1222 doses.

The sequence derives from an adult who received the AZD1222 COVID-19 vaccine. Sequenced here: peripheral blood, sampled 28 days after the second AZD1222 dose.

CDR3 region: CASSLGQSSYEQYF. CDR3 nucleotides: TGCGCCAGCAGCTTGGGACAGTCCTCCTACGAGCAGTACTTC. The rearrangement uses TRBV5-1 and TRBJ2-7; possibly TRBD1 for D (5 bases). Between the trimmed V and J ends, which lost 0 bases and 0 bases, there was a span of 7 bases. The germline V gene has CDR1 SGHRS and CDR2 YFSETQ. CDR3 length: 14 amino acids.